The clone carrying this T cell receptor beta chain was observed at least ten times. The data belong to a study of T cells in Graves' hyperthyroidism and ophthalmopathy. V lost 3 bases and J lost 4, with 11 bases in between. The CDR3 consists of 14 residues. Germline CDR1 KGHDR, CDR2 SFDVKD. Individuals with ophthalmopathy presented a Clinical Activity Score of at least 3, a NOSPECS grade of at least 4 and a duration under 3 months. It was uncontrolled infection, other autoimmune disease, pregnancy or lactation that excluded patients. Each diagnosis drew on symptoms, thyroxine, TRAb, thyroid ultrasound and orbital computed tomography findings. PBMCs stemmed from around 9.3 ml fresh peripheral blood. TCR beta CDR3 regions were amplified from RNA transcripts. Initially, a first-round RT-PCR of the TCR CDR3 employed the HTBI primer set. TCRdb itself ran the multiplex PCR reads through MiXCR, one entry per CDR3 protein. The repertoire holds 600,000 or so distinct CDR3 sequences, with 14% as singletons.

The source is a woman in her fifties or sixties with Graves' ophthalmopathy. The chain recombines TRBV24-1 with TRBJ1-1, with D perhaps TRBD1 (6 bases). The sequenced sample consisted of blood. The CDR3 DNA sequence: TGTGCCACCAGTGATGGAGGGGGTCCCACTGAAGCTTTCTTT. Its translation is CATSDGGGPTEAFF.